Each of the 14 T cell receptor beta chains below was sequenced from the same sample in a study of shared clonotypes between healthy human individuals. Generated by immunoSEQ multiplex PCR, the TCRdb table keeps only in-frame clones and is missing some. Of around 2.1 million clones listed, under 97% are singletons. The sample was naive CD4+ T cells sorted from blood. Subset described: CD45RA+ positively selected. Source of these receptors: a young man in good health.

Worth noting for this clone: Other DNA sequences from this sample encode an identical CDR3 as well. This chain uses TRBV9 with TRBJ2-5; D remains ambiguous. The CDR3 is 14 residues long. CDR1 and CDR2 (germline): SGDLS, YYNGEE. Trimming took 0 bases from V and 1 from J, leaving 7 bases between them. In nucleotides, the CDR3 is TGTGCCAGCAGCGTAGGGGGTAGCCAAGAGACCCAGTACTTC. Amino acids: CASSVGGSQETQYF.

A few counts support this clone. This chain links TRBV10-3 with TRBJ1-2; D is unclear. V was shortened by 2 bases and J by 8 bases, with 12 bases between the two germline ends. The CDR3 extends over 13 amino acids. Germline-derived CDR1 and CDR2 are ENHRY and SYGVKD. CDR3 DNA: TGTGCCATCAGTGAGGCTACTCAAGCCGGCTACACCTTC. As protein: CAISEATQAGYTF.

The chain has TRBV7-9 and TRBJ2-5; TRBD2 might be the D (6 bases). V was cut by 5 bases and J by 2 bases, with 15 bases left in between. The germline V gene encodes CDR1 SEHNR and CDR2 FQNEAQ (reference sequence). The CDR3 contains 15 residues. The DNA of the CDR3 is TGTGCCAGCAGCCAGAAGCGGGCCTTTCAAGAGACCCAGTACTTC. It yields the protein CASSQKRAFQETQYF.

With regard to this clone: Other DNA sequences from this sample encode an identical CDR3 as well. V gene TRBV2 combines with J gene TRBJ1-4; D may be TRBD1 (6 bases). Germline V CDR1 and CDR2: SNHLY, FYNNEI. The CDR3 runs to 15 residues. Trimming took off 4 bases at V and 0 bases at J, with 9 bases between the two ends. CDR3 loop: CASSGQVATNEKLFF. DNA for the CDR3: TGTGCCAGCAGTGGACAGGTAGCAACTAATGAAAAACTGTTTTTT.

The rearrangement uses TRBV4-1 and TRBJ1-3; weak D call: TRBD1 (5 bases). The CDR3 loop spans 15 amino acids. Germline-derived CDR1 and CDR2 are MGHRA and YSYEKL. V was clipped by 4 bases and J by 2 bases, with 12 bases between them. This CDR3 is CASSRSGFAGNTIYF. The DNA for the CDR3 is TGCGCCAGCAGCCGTTCAGGGTTTGCTGGAAACACCATATATTTT.

In the case of this clone: The same CDR3 arises from other DNA sequences in this sample as well. V and J are TRBV20-1 and TRBJ2-5; possible D gene TRBD2, 5 bases. In germline, CDR1 is DFQATT, CDR2 SNEGSKA (reference sequence). Trimming cost V 6 bases and J 3 bases, with 8 bases left between them. The CDR3 sequence is 11 residues long. DNA for the CDR3: TGCAGTGCAGCCGGGGAAGAGACCCAGTACTTC. Translated: CSAAGEETQYF.

This CDR3 reads CASSILVSPTYEQYF. CDR3 bases: TGTGCCAGTAGTATCCTGGTTTCCCCAACCTACGAGCAGTACTTC. The chain couples TRBV19 to TRBJ2-7; no reliable D call. V was shortened by 3 bases and J by 2 bases, with 14 bases between the two germline ends. The CDR3 covers 15 residues. Germline V gene data show CDR1 as LNHDA and CDR2 as SQIVND (reference sequence).

V usage is TRBV30 and J usage is TRBJ2-5; D not resolved. In germline, CDR1 is GTSNPN, CDR2 SVGIG (reference sequence). Trimming cost V 4 bases and J 2 bases, with 14 bases left between them. The CDR3 spans 14 residues. This CDR3 is CAWTQSNNQETQYF. The CDR3 DNA reads as TGTGCCTGGACCCAAAGCAACAATCAAGAGACCCAGTACTTC.

This clone has a single count. The chain combines TRBV29-1 with TRBJ1-1; 7 bases map to TRBD1. CDR3 length: 14 amino acids. V trimming: 5 bases; J trimming: 5 bases; junction bases outside the gene matches: 11. Germline V gene lookup returns CDR1 SQVTM and CDR2 ANQGSEA. Written as DNA, the CDR3 is TGCAGCGTTCGTGAAGGAGGGGGCCGGACTGAAGCTTTCTTT. Amino acid sequence: CSVREGGGRTEAFF.

The chain recombines TRBV5-4 with TRBJ2-3; D is perhaps TRBD1 (6 bases). Germline V CDR1 and CDR2: SGHNT, YYREEE (reference sequence). The CDR3 has 13 residues. Trimming cost V 3 bases and J 1 base, with 6 bases left between them. As DNA, the CDR3 is TGTGCCAGCAGCTGGGGGCGCACAGATACGCAGTATTTT. Translating it yields CASSWGRTDTQYF.

The V call is TRBV19, the J call TRBJ2-7, with D possibly matching TRBD1 (5 bases). The germline V and J ends were trimmed by 6 bases and 5 bases, with 14 bases remaining between them. The germline gives CDR1 LNHDA, CDR2 SQIVND (reference sequence). The CDR3 spans 13 residues. The CDR3 DNA reads TGTGCCAGTAGCTATGGACACGGCGACGAGCAGTACTTC. It codes for CASSYGHGDEQYF.

This sequence joins TRBV7-8 and TRBJ2-1; 13 bases align to TRBD2. The CDR3 has 20 residues. Trimming removed 7 bases from V and 0 bases from J; junction bases left unmatched: 15. Germline-derived CDR1 and CDR2 are SGHVS and FQNEAQ. In DNA, the CDR3 is TGTGCCAGCACCAAACCGTGGGGACTAGCGGGGAAAAGCTCCTACAATGAGCAGTTCTTC. Translation: CASTKPWGLAGKSSYNEQFF. Full variable domain (outside the CDR3, taken from reference TRBV7-8 and TRBJ2-1): GAGVSQSPRYKVAKRGQDVALRCDPISGHVSLFWYQQALGQGPEFLTYFQNEAQLDKSGLPSDRFFAERPEGSVSTLKIQRTQQEDSAVYLCASTKPWGLAGKSSYNEQFFGPGTRLTVL.

Concerning this clone itself: The sample holds other DNA sequences that translate to the same CDR3. This chain joins TRBV5-1 and TRBJ1-5; 8 bases map to TRBD1. CDR1 is SGHRS, CDR2 YFSETQ, per germline. CDR3 length: 15 residues. The trim removed 0 bases at V and 3 bases at J, leaving 2 bases unmatched. The CDR3 reads CASSLEGQVNQPQHF. The CDR3 DNA reads as TGCGCCAGCAGCTTGGAGGGACAGGTCAATCAGCCCCAGCATTTT.

This chain connects TRBV2 to TRBJ1-4, with 11 bases matching TRBD1. Per the germline V gene, CDR1 is SNHLY and CDR2 is FYNNEI. The CDR3 loop spans 15 amino acids. The J segment lost 10 bases and the V segment lost 6 bases, leaving 10 bases of the junction unmatched. The CDR3 DNA sequence: TGTGCCAGCAGAGCGGACAGGGGGCTTGTTGGAAAACTGTTTTTT. Translation: CASRADRGLVGKLFF.